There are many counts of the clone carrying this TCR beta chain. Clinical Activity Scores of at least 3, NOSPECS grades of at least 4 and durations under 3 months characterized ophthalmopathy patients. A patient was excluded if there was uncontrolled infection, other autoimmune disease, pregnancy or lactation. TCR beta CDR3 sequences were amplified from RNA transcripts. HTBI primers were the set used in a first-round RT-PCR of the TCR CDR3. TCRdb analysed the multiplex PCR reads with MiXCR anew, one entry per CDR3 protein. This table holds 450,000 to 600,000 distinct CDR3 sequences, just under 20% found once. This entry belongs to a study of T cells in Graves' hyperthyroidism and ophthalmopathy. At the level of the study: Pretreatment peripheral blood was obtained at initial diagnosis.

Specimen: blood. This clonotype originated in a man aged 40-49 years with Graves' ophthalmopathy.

This CDR3 reads CSVGGPGTSGENNEQFF. DNA for the CDR3: TGCAGTGTAGGGGGCCCCGGGACTAGCGGAGAGAACAATGAGCAGTTCTTC. This chain connects TRBV20-1 to TRBJ2-1; TRBD2 aligns across 11 bases. V shed 7 bases and J 5 bases; nucleotides not matched to a gene: 16. Germline CDR1 reads DFQATT; CDR2 reads SNEGSKA (reference sequence). CDR3 length: 17 residues.